One T cell receptor beta chain is described in this entry. Sequencing was performed with immunoSEQ multiplex PCR; in TCRdb, only in-frame clones are kept and a portion is missing. The top ten clones hold approximately 1% of a sample with 390,000 or so clones, 85% to 90% of them seen once. This record comes from a study of blood T cell repertoires in COVID-19. As for the study in general: Acute-phase and convalescent COVID-19 samples originated in the United States, Italy and Spain. The cDNA or gDNA used as material had been derived from T cells, B-cell-depleted T cells, or PBMCs.

Participants' reported clinical history set cohort assignment. Germline CDR1 and CDR2: MGHRA and YSYEKL. The CDR3 sequence is 15 residues long. Deletions cut 0 bases from V and 4 bases from J, with 12 bases between. V is TRBV4-1 and J is TRBJ1-1, with a tentative D call TRBD1 (5 bases). This receptor was identified in a man aged 18 to 29 who had recovered from COVID-19. The source material was PBMCs or T cells enriched from blood (not recorded which). This CDR3 is CASSQEALRGTEAFF. The CDR3 DNA reads as TGCGCCAGCAGCCAAGAGGCTTTAAGGGGCACTGAAGCTTTCTTT.